One sample yielded the 10 T cell receptor beta chains listed below, sequenced in a study of CD8+CD57+ T cells in acquired aplastic anemia. The template used for profiling TCR beta VDJ and CDR3 was genomic DNA. TCRdb ran MiXCR on the reads and lists one entry per CDR3 protein. In the table there are 150,000 or so distinct CDR3 sequences, less than 50% of which are singletons. Patients included in sequencing had previously demonstrated CD8+CD57+ cell expansion by flow cytometry. Sequencing was done on a sample of sorted CD4+, CD8+, or CD8+CD57+ T cells (not recorded which) from PBMCs. These receptors all stem from a human donor with aplastic anemia.

This clonotype occurred many times. This CDR3 reads CSARVGGGSHEQYF. Written as DNA, the CDR3 is TGCAGTGCTAGAGTGGGGGGGGGCAGCCACGAGCAGTACTTC. The rearrangement uses TRBV20-1 and TRBJ2-7, with D maybe TRBD2 (7 bases). CDR3 length: 14 residues. Germline values: CDR1 DFQATT, CDR2 SNEGSKA (reference sequence). Trimming cost V 1 base and J 5 bases, with 15 bases left between them.

This chain joins TRBV29-1 and TRBJ2-1, with TRBD2 matching over 9 bases. Germline V gives CDR1 SQVTM, CDR2 ANQGSEA. The CDR3 loop spans 14 amino acids. The V gene end was trimmed by 8 bases and the J gene end by 8 bases; junction bases not matched to a gene: 13. The CDR3, as DNA: TGCAGCCCTGCCGGGACTAGCCTACTGTATGAGCAGTTCTTC. Translating gives CSPAGTSLLYEQFF.

This clonotype was recorded at least ten times. This chain links TRBV12-3 or TRBV12-4 with TRBJ1-1; D is perhaps TRBD1 (5 bases). V was clipped by 6 bases and J by 4 bases, with 12 bases between them. CDR3 size: 13 residues. The CDR3 DNA sequence: TGTGCCAGCAGGAGGGGTGAGGGCACTGAAGCTTTCTTT. Translated: CASRRGEGTEAFF.

This clonotype was seen at least ten times. The CDR3 DNA follows: TGTGCCAGCAGTGAATGGGGCGAGCAGTACGTC. Translating gives CASSEWGEQYV. The chain employs TRBV6-1 and TRBJ2-7; D gene ambiguous. This CDR3 has 11 amino acids. Germline V gene sequence: CDR1 MNHNS, CDR2 SASEGT. V was cut by 2 bases and J by 6 bases, with 5 bases left in between.

The chain employs TRBV10-3 and TRBJ2-1; D possibly corresponds to TRBD1 (6 bases). With the DNA end fitting TRBJ2-7 better, the J assignment may be wrong. Germline CDR1 ENHRY, CDR2 SYGVKD. The CDR3 extends over 16 amino acids. CDR3 protein: CAISGSETGSYNEQYF. As DNA, the CDR3 is TGTGCCATCAGTGGGTCTGAGACAGGCTCCTACAATGAGCAGTACTTC.

CDR3 nucleotide sequence: TGTGCCAGCAGCACATACAGGGCTAGCACCTACAATGAGCAGTTCTTC. Its translation is CASSTYRASTYNEQFF. This chain connects TRBV11-1 to TRBJ2-7, with a possible D match to TRBD1 (6 bases). TRBJ2-1 explains the end of the DNA better; the J call may be wrong. The CDR3 loop spans 16 amino acids. Germline CDR1 reads SGHAT; CDR2 reads FQDESV (reference sequence).

This clonotype was detected ten times or more. CDR3 sequence: CASSYSGRNNEKLFF. CDR3 sequence (DNA): TGTGCCAGCAGTTACTCGGGACGGAACAATGAAAAACTGTTTTTT. The chain carries TRBV6-5 and TRBJ1-4; a possible D gene is TRBD1 (5 bases). Germline values: CDR1 MNHEY, CDR2 SVGAGI. CDR3 size: 15 residues. Trimming stripped 0 bases from V and 5 bases from J, with 10 bases between.

The V call is TRBV6-5, the J call TRBJ1-2, with no clear D. This CDR3 spans 12 amino acids. V lost 2 bases, J lost 7 bases, and 8 bases lay in between. Germline assignment: CDR1 MNHEY and CDR2 SVGAGI. As DNA, the CDR3 is TGTGCCAGCAGTTACCTCTCCGGTGGCTACACCTTC. This translates into CASSYLSGGYTF.

This clonotype has a count of ten or more. The V gene is TRBV3-1, the J gene TRBJ1-1; the D gene is possibly TRBD1 (6 bases). This CDR3 comprises 18 residues. V was shortened by 2 bases and J by 1 base, with 20 bases between the two germline ends. The germline gives CDR1 LGHDT, CDR2 YNNKEL (reference sequence). In DNA form, the CDR3 reads TGTGCCAGCAGCCAACCGACCTTATCAGGGGACCGGAACACTGAAGCTTTCTTT. Amino acid sequence: CASSQPTLSGDRNTEAFF.

Only one count was recorded for this clonotype. The CDR3 DNA sequence: TGTGCCAGCAGTAACCGACAGGGATCGGGTTCACCCCTCCACTTT. Translating gives CASSNRQGSGSPLHF. This chain links TRBV6-5 with TRBJ1-6; TRBD1 aligns across 7 bases. This CDR3 spans 15 amino acids. Germline V CDR1 and CDR2: MNHEY, SVGAGI. J was trimmed by 9 bases and V by 5 bases; bases with no gene match: 10.